This is a list of T cell receptor beta chains from one sample in a study of T cell responses to AZD1222 COVID-19 vaccine. Profiling relied on immunoSEQ multiplex PCR, and the TCRdb table lists in-frame clones only, not all of them. The profile shows some 120,000 clones, around 94% of them singletons. Source: peripheral blood, taken on day 0 of AZD1222 vaccination. Receptors originate from an adult in good health. Both conserved end residues are part of each CDR3. A D gene is named only where the DNA matches it firmly. Not every row has a clone size; where given, it reads once, few, many or a size class.

TRBV2	TRBD1	.	TRBJ1-1	14	TGTGCCAGCAGTCTTCGACAGGGAGGCACTGAAGCTTTCTTT	CASSLRQGGTEAFF
TRBV7-9	TRBD1	.	TRBJ1-4	15	TGTGCCAGCAGCTTGGGACAGGGGCCGAATGAAAAACTGTTTTTT	CASSLGQGPNEKLFF
TRBV28	.	.	TRBJ1-6	14	TGTGCCAGCACCGGATTACCGGGAGCTTCACCCCTCCACTTT	CASTGLPGASPLHF
TRBV18	.	.	TRBJ1-2	15	TGTGCCAGCTCACCACCCGGGACAAGGACATATGGCTACACCTTC	CASSPPGTRTYGYTF
TRBV5-6	TRBD2	.	TRBJ2-5	17	TGTGCCAGCAGCCCGATCATGAGCGGGAGGGGTGGAGAGACCCAGTACTTC	CASSPIMSGRGGETQYF
TRBV12-5	TRBD1	.	TRBJ1-4	17	TGTGCTAGTGGTTTGGACGACAGGGGGCGCGATAATGAAAAACTGTTTTTT	CASGLDDRGRDNEKLFF
TRBV6-6	.	.	TRBJ1-5	13	TGTGCCAGCAAGACAGGACTCAATCAGCCCCAGCATTTT	CASKTGLNQPQHF
TRBV2	.	.	TRBJ2-3	11	TGTGCCAGCAGTTTCTACGATACGCAGTATTTT	CASSFYDTQYF
TRBV6-2/TRBV6-3	TRBD2	few	TRBJ2-3	21	TGTGCCAGCAGTGCCGGGACTAGCGGGAGGGATTGGCTTGCAAGCACAGATACGCAGTATTTT	CASSAGTSGRDWLASTDTQYF
TRBV28	TRBD2	.	TRBJ2-3	15	TGTGCCAGTTCCCGGGAGGGCTCTAGCACAGATACGCAGTATTTT	CASSREGSSTDTQYF
TRBV7-2	.	.	TRBJ1-1	13	TGTGCCAGCAGCCAGCAGGGGACCACTGAAGCTTTCTTT	CASSQQGTTEAFF
TRBV9	.	.	TRBJ1-4	14	TGTGCCAGCAGCGCGGGGACGGCGAATGAAAAACTGTTTTTT	CASSAGTANEKLFF
TRBV7-2	TRBD1	.	TRBJ2-1	15	TGTGCCAGCAGCTTCCGGCAGGGGGTTTACAATGAGCAGTTCTTC	CASSFRQGVYNEQFF
TRBV6-6	.	.	TRBJ2-1	19	TGTGCCAGCAGTCGGAGGGGGACAGATGATCGGGGGTCATACAATGAGCAGTTCTTC	CASSRRGTDDRGSYNEQFF
TRBV5-5	.	.	TRBJ2-5	12	TGTGCCAGCAGCATCCTTCCGGAGACCCAGTACTTC	CASSILPETQYF
TRBV19	.	.	TRBJ2-7	15	TGTGCCAGTAGTACCGACCGGCAGCAGAGGTACGAGCAGTACTTC	CASSTDRQQRYEQYF
TRBV5-1	.	.	TRBJ2-7	18	TGCGCCAGCAGCTTGGAAGGATACGCGACTATGGCGGGTGGCGAGCAGTACTTC	CASSLEGYATMAGGEQYF
TRBV4-1	TRBD2	.	TRBJ2-1	15	TGCGCCAGCAGCCAAGGTTGGCTAGCGGGAGTGGAGCAGTTCTTC	CASSQGWLAGVEQFF
TRBV19	TRBD2	few	TRBJ2-3	14	TGTGCCAGTACTAGCGGGAGGGCCGCAGATACGCAGTATTTT	CASTSGRAADTQYF
TRBV10-2	.	.	TRBJ2-1	11	TGCGCCAGCAGTGAAGGCGATGAGCAGTTCTTC	CASSEGDEQFF
TRBV7-2	.	.	TRBJ2-7	16	TGTGCCAGCAGCTTAAGGTTGCGGGACACTACATACGAGCAGTACTTC	CASSLRLRDTTYEQYF
TRBV19	.	.	TRBJ2-7	14	TGTGCCACCCGATCGGCGGGACACCTTTACGAGCAGTACTTC	CATRSAGHLYEQYF
TRBV4-1	.	.	TRBJ2-7	19	TGCGCCAGCAGCCCCCTTTATGCGGGATCTGGTACGGCAGTCTACGAGCAGTACTTC	CASSPLYAGSGTAVYEQYF
TRBV10-2	.	.	TRBJ2-2	14	TGCGCCAGCAGTGATCCTAACCCAACCGGGGAGCTGTTTTTT	CASSDPNPTGELFF
TRBV18	TRBD1	.	TRBJ1-4	14	TGTGCCAGCTCACCCGGGACAGTAAATGAAAAACTGTTTTTT	CASSPGTVNEKLFF
TRBV5-1	.	few	TRBJ2-7	14	TGCGCCAGCAGCCCCATCCCGGACCCCTACGAGCAGTACTTC	CASSPIPDPYEQYF
TRBV18	.	.	TRBJ1-5	15	TGTGCCAGCTCACCCCGAGGAGGGGGGCCTCAGCCCCAGCATTTT	CASSPRGGGPQPQHF
TRBV9	TRBD2	.	TRBJ2-1	18	TGTGCCAGCAGCGTAGTTGGAACTAGCGGGACACTCTACAATGAGCAGTTCTTC	CASSVVGTSGTLYNEQFF
TRBV5-5	.	.	TRBJ2-7	14	TGTGCCAGCAGCTTGGAACAGGGCACCTACGAGCAGTACTTC	CASSLEQGTYEQYF
TRBV2	TRBD1	.	TRBJ1-3	18	TGTGCCAGCAGTGACAGCAGCAGGGGGATCTACTCTGGAAACACCATATATTTT	CASSDSSRGIYSGNTIYF
TRBV7-6	.	.	TRBJ1-2	14	TGTGCCAGCAGCTTAGGGTCAGCTAACTATGGCTACACCTTC	CASSLGSANYGYTF
TRBV29-1	.	once	TRBJ2-3	12	TGCAGCGTGCGGGATTACACAGATACGCAGTATTTT	CSVRDYTDTQYF
TRBV27	.	.	TRBJ1-5	13	TGTGCCAGCAGTTTAAGCCACGGCCAGCCCCAGCATTTT	CASSLSHGQPQHF
TRBV7-3	.	.	TRBJ2-1	13	TGTGCCAGCAGCTTGAACCCCATTCGCGAGCAGTTCTTC	CASSLNPIREQFF
TRBV29-1	.	.	TRBJ1-2	11	TGCAGCGTTAACGCTAACTATGGCTACACCTTC	CSVNANYGYTF
TRBV5-1	TRBD2	.	TRBJ2-5	15	TGCGCCAGCAGCTCAACTAGCGGGAGGCCGGAGACCCAGTACTTC	CASSSTSGRPETQYF
TRBV18	.	.	TRBJ1-2	16	TGTGCCAGCTCACCGCGGGAAGGGGGGGCTAACTATGGCTACACCTTC	CASSPREGGANYGYTF
TRBV2	.	.	TRBJ2-5	12	TGTGCCAGCAGTGAATGGGGCGAGACCCAGTACTTC	CASSEWGETQYF
TRBV2	TRBD1	.	TRBJ1-1	13	TGTGCCAGCACCCTGGACAGGAACGCTGAAGCTTTCTTT	CASTLDRNAEAFF
TRBV7-9	.	.	TRBJ2-3	15	TGTGCCAGCAGCCCACGCGCTCCGACTACAGATACGCAGTATTTT	CASSPRAPTTDTQYF
TRBV6-5	.	.	TRBJ2-1	15	TGTGCCAGCAGTATGGGACTGGACTCCTACAATGAGCAGTTCTTC	CASSMGLDSYNEQFF
TRBV9	TRBD1	.	TRBJ2-3	16	TGTGCCAGCAGCGGACGGCTACAGGGGGGAGCAGATACGCAGTATTTT	CASSGRLQGGADTQYF
TRBV19	TRBD1	.	TRBJ2-1	17	TGTGCCAGTAAGACCTGGGGACAGGAGAGCTCCTACAATGAGCAGTTCTTC	CASKTWGQESSYNEQFF
TRBV15	.	.	TRBJ2-7	15	TGTGCCACCAGCGCCGATCGTGGGCTTCTCTACGAGCAGTACTTC	CATSADRGLLYEQYF
TRBV18	TRBD2	.	TRBJ2-7	17	TGTGCCAGCTCACCCCCACTAGCGGGAGCCGTGGGGGGCGAGCAGTACTTC	CASSPPLAGAVGGEQYF
TRBV27	.	.	TRBJ1-2	13	TGTGCCAGCAGCCTGAGAGTAGGGTATGGCTACACCTTC	CASSLRVGYGYTF
TRBV6-2/TRBV6-3	.	.	TRBJ2-7	14	TGTGCCAGCAGTTCCTCTAGGGGGGCCTACGAGCAGTACTTC	CASSSSRGAYEQYF